This is a list of T cell receptor beta chains from one sample in a study of OX40 agonist ivuxolimab in advanced cancers. The repertoire was sequenced with immunoSEQ multiplex PCR; TCRdb's copy has only in-frame clones and lacks some. The top ten hold 0.33% of the sample, which has more than 70,000 clones, approximately 90% seen once. This sample comprised CD4+ or CD8+ T cells sorted from blood, obtained in a trial of the OX40 agonist ivuxolimab. These receptor sequences come from an adult with an advanced solid tumor such as melanoma, head and neck, liver or kidney cancer. Both conserved end residues are trimmed from each CDR3. Clone size is not always given. Where it is, it says once, few, many or a class for expanded clones.

clone_size	v_call	j_call	cdr3_aa
-	TRBV6-5	TRBJ2-1	ASSPSGGSYNEQF
-	TRBV19	TRBJ2-1	ASNKRGLAGRNEQF
-	TRBV7-3	TRBJ2-1	ASSLGLGEQF
-	TRBV5-1	TRBJ2-7	ASRDSYEQY
few	TRBV28	TRBJ1-5	ASSSGAEPQH
-	TRBV28	-	ASSPTGTATYEQY
-	TRBV14	TRBJ2-1	ASSQFSGSSYNEQF
-	TRBV7-2	TRBJ2-5	ASSLTLAGVETQY
-	TRBV19	TRBJ1-1	ASSSISGTEAF
-	TRBV9	TRBJ2-3	ASSPRPDRGGDTQY
-	TRBV28	TRBJ2-7	ASRSGAPAGGDEQY
-	TRBV6-1	TRBJ2-1	ASSGESRDEQF
once	TRBV28	TRBJ2-2	ASSSPGGSNTGELF
-	TRBV6-6	TRBJ2-3	ASSYSLWTTDTQY
few	TRBV5-1	TRBJ2-5	ASSVGQGVGNQETQY
-	TRBV5-1	TRBJ1-2	ASSLESGQPGT
-	TRBV27	TRBJ1-2	ASSFRPTGGGWYYGYT
-	TRBV6-5	TRBJ2-1	ASSYSSGGNEQF
-	TRBV7-9	TRBJ2-7	ASSPRTSGSVVGYEQY
-	TRBV28	TRBJ2-7	ASRTSGNYEQY
-	TRBV27	TRBJ2-2	ASSFRGGGELF
-	TRBV7-2	TRBJ2-1	ASSSRATSPYNEQF
-	TRBV7-2	TRBJ2-5	ASSVIGRRETQY
-	TRBV5-1	TRBJ2-3	ASRQTDTQY
-	TRBV15	TRBJ1-1	ATSRDDGRSLGNTEAF
-	TRBV4-1	TRBJ2-5	ASSHAPGNLQETQY
-	TRBV6-5	TRBJ2-3	ASSRSGRSDTQY
-	TRBV7-2	TRBJ2-3	ASSAYTDTQY